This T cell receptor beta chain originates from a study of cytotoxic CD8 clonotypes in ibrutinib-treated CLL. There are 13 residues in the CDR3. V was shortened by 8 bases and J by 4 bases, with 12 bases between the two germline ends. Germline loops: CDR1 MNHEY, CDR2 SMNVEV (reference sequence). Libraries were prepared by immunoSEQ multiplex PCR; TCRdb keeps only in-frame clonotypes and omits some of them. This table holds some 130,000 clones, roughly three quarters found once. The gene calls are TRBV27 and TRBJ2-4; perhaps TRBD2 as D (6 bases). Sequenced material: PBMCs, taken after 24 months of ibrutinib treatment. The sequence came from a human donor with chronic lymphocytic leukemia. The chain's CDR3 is CASGGGGKNIQYF. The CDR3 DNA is TGTGCCAGCGGAGGTGGGGGGAAAAACATTCAGTACTTC.